The 29 T cell receptor beta chains below all came from one sample that was sequenced in a study of blood T cell repertoires in COVID-19. Generated by immunoSEQ multiplex PCR, the TCRdb table keeps only in-frame clones and is missing some. The sample lists about 180,000 clones; just under 90% were seen once. Sequenced material: peripheral blood. These receptors were collected from a woman aged 70-85 years with COVID-19, enrolled during active disease.

The chain couples TRBV7-9 to TRBJ2-2; possible D gene TRBD2, 5 bases. The CDR3 runs 16 residues. Trimming took off 2 bases at V and 0 bases at J, with 10 bases between the two ends. The germline V gene encodes CDR1 SEHNR and CDR2 FQNEAQ (reference sequence). The CDR3 is CASSLRSGTNTGELFF. CDR3 sequence (DNA): TGTGCCAGCAGCTTACGGTCCGGGACGAACACCGGGGAGCTGTTTTTT.

The chain has TRBV9 and TRBJ1-1; no definite D call. Trimming left V 0 bases short and J 6 bases short, with 12 bases between. CDR1 SGDLS and CDR2 YYNGEE come from the germline V gene. This CDR3 comprises 14 residues. In DNA form, the CDR3 reads TGTGCCAGCAGCGTAGCACGGCGGGTCTCTGAAGCTTTCTTT. Translating gives CASSVARRVSEAFF.

The CDR3 region has the DNA TGTGCCAGCAGACCCCAGGGGTTAGCTAATGAAAAACTGTTTTTT. Encoded protein: CASRPQGLANEKLFF. The chain employs TRBV13 and TRBJ1-4; a possible D gene is TRBD1 (6 bases). This CDR3 region has 15 residues. The V end lost 6 bases, the J end lost 3 bases, and 14 bases lay between the germline ends. CDR1 and CDR2 (germline): PRHDT, FYEKMQ (reference sequence).

The chain has TRBV4-1 and TRBJ2-1; TRBD1 is a possible D gene (6 bases). The V gene's germline CDR1 is MGHRA and CDR2 YSYEKL. Trimming left V 3 bases short and J 2 bases short, with 17 bases between. The length of the CDR3 is 17 residues. For the CDR3, the DNA is TGCGCCAGCAGCCATCAAGGGGGATATCAAGCCTACAATGAGCAGTTCTTC. It specifies CASSHQGGYQAYNEQFF.

V gene TRBV7-3 combines with J gene TRBJ2-2, with D perhaps matching TRBD1 (6 bases). The CDR3 is 15 amino acids. The V end was cut by 2 bases, the J end by 2 bases, with 9 bases between. Germline values: CDR1 SGHTA, CDR2 FQGTGA. The CDR3 DNA follows: TGTGCCAGCAGCTTAGCAGGGGCTAACACCGGGGAGCTGTTTTTT. Its translation: CASSLAGANTGELFF. The full variable domain, in which reference TRBV7-3 and TRBJ2-2 provide the parts outside the CDR3, is GAGVSQTPSNKVTEKGKYVELRCDPISGHTALYWYRQSLGQGPEFLIYFQGTGAADDSGLPNDRFFAVRPEGSVSTLKIQRTERGDSAVYLCASSLAGANTGELFFGEGSRLTVL.

This chain links TRBV7-3 with TRBJ2-2; 8 bases map to TRBD1. From germline, CDR1 is SGHTA and CDR2 FQGTGA. Germline trimming cut 2 bases from V and 1 base from J; bases unmatched to any gene: 0. The CDR3 has 15 residues. CDR3 sequence reads: CASSLGQGNTGELFF. DNA for the CDR3: TGTGCCAGCAGCTTAGGACAGGGGAACACCGGGGAGCTGTTTTTT. Together with reference TRBV7-3 and TRBJ2-2, the CDR3 gives the full variable domain: GAGVSQTPSNKVTEKGKYVELRCDPISGHTALYWYRQSLGQGPEFLIYFQGTGAADDSGLPNDRFFAVRPEGSVSTLKIQRTERGDSAVYLCASSLGQGNTGELFFGEGSRLTVL.

The rearrangement links TRBV6-2 or TRBV6-3 to TRBJ1-5; possibly TRBD1 for D (5 bases). This CDR3 region has 19 residues. Trimming took 4 bases from V and 4 from J, leaving 26 bases between them. Germline CDR1 reads MNHEY; CDR2 reads SVGEGT. This chain's CDR3 is CASSSSLGIWGVENQPQHF. CDR3 nucleotide sequence: TGTGCCAGCAGTTCGAGCTTGGGCATTTGGGGGGTAGAAAATCAGCCCCAGCATTTT.

The sample holds a few counts of this clone. The rearrangement joins TRBV20-1 to TRBJ2-3, with 9 bases lining up with TRBD1. Trimming removed 3 bases from V and 5 bases from J; junction bases left unmatched: 12. From germline, CDR1 is DFQATT and CDR2 SNEGSKA (reference sequence). CDR3 length: 16 residues. The CDR3 loop is CSASWARTGVGDTQYF. The CDR3, as DNA: TGCAGTGCTAGTTGGGCGCGGACAGGGGTAGGAGATACGCAGTATTTT.

The chain employs TRBV15 and TRBJ2-1; 9 bases match TRBD2. The CDR3 is 15 residues long. V dropped 3 bases and J dropped 4; count of bases not matched to a gene: 4. Germline CDR1 and CDR2: LNHNV and YYDKDF (reference sequence). This chain's CDR3 is CATSSLAGGYNEQFF. The CDR3 DNA reads TGTGCCACCAGCAGTTTGGCGGGAGGGTACAATGAGCAGTTCTTC. Based on the CDR3 plus reference TRBV15 and TRBJ2-1, the full variable domain is DAMVIQNPRYQVTQFGKPVTLSCSQTLNHNVMYWYQQKSSQAPKLLFHYYDKDFNNEADTPDNFQSRRPNTSFCFLDIRSPGLGDTAMYLCATSSLAGGYNEQFFGPGTRLTVL.

CDR3 nucleotide sequence: TGTGCCAGCAGCTTAGAAAGTTGGGTGTGGGCAGCCCAAGAGACCCAGTACTTC. Translated, it gives CASSLESWVWAAQETQYF. The V and J genes are TRBV11-3 and TRBJ2-5, with D unresolved. The germline V gene encodes CDR1 SGHNT and CDR2 YENEEA. The V end was cut by 0 bases, the J end by 1 base, with 18 bases between. The CDR3 extends over 18 amino acids. The full variable domain, with the rest looked up from reference TRBV11-3 and TRBJ2-5, is EAGVVQSPRYKIIEKKQPVAFWCNPISGHNTLYWYLQNLGQGPELLIRYENEEAVDDSQLPKDRFSAERLKGVDSTLKIQPAELGDSAVYLCASSLESWVWAAQETQYFGPGTRLLVL.

The genes are TRBV2 and TRBJ2-1, with TRBD2 matching over 13 bases. This CDR3 spans 15 amino acids. The V segment lost 6 bases and the J segment 9 bases; nucleotides outside the gene matches: 8. Germline CDR1 and CDR2: SNHLY and FYNNEI. In nucleotides, the CDR3 is TGTGCCAGCAGAAAACTAGCGGGAGGGCTGGGTGAGCAGTTCTTC. Translated: CASRKLAGGLGEQFF. Filled out from reference TRBV2 and TRBJ2-1, the complete variable domain reads EPEVTQTPSHQVTQMGQEVILRCVPISNHLYFYWYRQILGQKVEFLVSFYNNEISEKSEIFDDQFSVERPDGSNFTLKIRSTKLEDSAMYFCASRKLAGGLGEQFFGPGTRLTVL.

The chain joins TRBV5-4 to TRBJ1-3, with D maybe TRBD1 (6 bases). Germline CDR1 and CDR2: SGHNT and YYREEE (reference sequence). This CDR3 is built from 14 residues. The V and J ends lost 0 bases and 5 bases respectively, with 9 bases between them. The CDR3 region has the DNA TGTGCCAGCAGCTTGGGACAGGCAAGAAACACCATATATTTT. Residues: CASSLGQARNTIYF. Full variable domain (rest looked up from reference TRBV5-4 and TRBJ1-3): ETGVTQSPTHLIKTRGQQVTLRCSSQSGHNTVSWYQQALGQGPQFIFQYYREEENGRGNFPPRFSGLQFPNYSSELNVNALELDDSALYLCASSLGQARNTIYFGEGSWLTVV.

The chain joins TRBV7-8 to TRBJ1-3; possibly TRBD1 for D (5 bases). The CDR3 sequence is 15 residues long. The germline V gene encodes CDR1 SGHVS and CDR2 FQNEAQ. With 1 base removed from V and 0 bases from J, the gap between germline ends came to 7 bases. CDR3 sequence reads: CASSLVTGSGNTIYF. The CDR3 bases are TGTGCCAGCAGCTTAGTTACAGGCTCTGGAAACACCATATATTTT.

This clone was counted a few times. The chain joins TRBV11-2 to TRBJ1-1; D is possibly TRBD1 (5 bases). The CDR3 totals 13 residues. Germline-derived CDR1 and CDR2 are SGHAT and FQNNGV. Trimming shortened V by 5 bases and J by 5 bases, and 12 bases separated the two germline ends. DNA for the CDR3: TGTGCCAGCAGCCGCCAGGGAGGGACTGAAGCTTTCTTT. Its protein is CASSRQGGTEAFF.

V is TRBV18 and J is TRBJ1-2; 8 nucleotides line up with TRBD1. Germline values: CDR1 KGHSH, CDR2 LQKENI. The CDR3 is 14 amino acids. The V gene end was trimmed by 6 bases and the J gene end by 7 bases; junction bases not matched to a gene: 10. The CDR3 nucleotides read TGTGCCAGCTCGGAAGAGGACAGGGCGGGTGGCTACACCTTC. Translating it yields CASSEEDRAGGYTF. The full variable domain, its missing parts supplied by reference TRBV18 and TRBJ1-2, is NAGVMQNPRHLVRRRGQEARLRCSPMKGHSHVYWYRQLPEEGLKFMVYLQKENIIDESGMPKERFSAEFPKEGPSILRIQQVVRGDSAAYFCASSEEDRAGGYTFGSGTRLTVV.

The V and J genes are TRBV28 and TRBJ1-3, with 7 bases identical to TRBD1. Germline CDR1 is MDHEN and CDR2 is SYDVKM. This CDR3 has 17 amino acids. V lost 2 bases to trimming and J lost 0 bases; unmatched junction nucleotides: 7. Here the CDR3 DNA reads TGTGCCAGCAGTTTAGGGACAGCAACTTACTCTGGAAACACCATATATTTT. Its translation: CASSLGTATYSGNTIYF. Variable domain in full (rest from reference TRBV28 and TRBJ1-3): DVKVTQSSRYLVKRTGEKVFLECVQDMDHENMFWYRQDPGLGLRLIYFSYDVKMKEKGDIPEGYSVSREKKERFSLILESASTNQTSMYLCASSLGTATYSGNTIYFGEGSWLTVV.

V gene TRBV6-5 combines with J gene TRBJ1-1; D call uncertain. The V end lost 8 bases, the J end lost 5 bases, and 15 bases lay between the germline ends. The V gene's germline CDR1 is MNHEY and CDR2 SVGAGI. The CDR3 consists of 13 residues. The CDR3 sequence is CASFRGLGTEAFF. Written as DNA, the CDR3 is TGTGCCAGCTTTCGCGGGTTGGGAACTGAAGCTTTCTTT.

The gene calls are TRBV27 and TRBJ2-7; TRBD2 matches at 7 bases. Germline CDR1 is MNHEY and CDR2 is SMNVEV (reference sequence). The CDR3 contains 14 residues. V lost 9 bases, J lost 2 bases, and 10 bases stayed unmatched. The CDR3 DNA sequence: TGTGCCAGTGGACGGGGCGGGACTACCTACGAGCAGTACTTC. This sequence encodes CASGRGGTTYEQYF.

V and J are TRBV2 and TRBJ2-2; 7 bases match TRBD2. The CDR3 totals 14 residues. V dropped 10 bases and J dropped 1; count of bases not matched to a gene: 6. Germline loops: CDR1 SNHLY, CDR2 FYNNEI. CDR3 coding DNA: TGTGCCACGGTGGGGGAGGGGAACACCGGGGAGCTGTTTTTT. Encoded protein: CATVGEGNTGELFF.

The chain combines TRBV2 with TRBJ2-7; 8 nucleotides match TRBD1. The length of the CDR3 is 14 residues. V trimming: 7 bases; J trimming: 9 bases; junction bases outside the gene matches: 14. From germline, CDR1 is SNHLY and CDR2 FYNNEI. The CDR3 loop reads CASMNGQGASWQYF. The CDR3 DNA follows: TGTGCCAGCATGAATGGGCAGGGGGCTTCGTGGCAGTACTTC.

The chain has TRBV28 and TRBJ1-5; 8 bases fit TRBD1. The CDR3 length is 14 residues. CDR1 is MDHEN, CDR2 SYDVKM, per germline. The V and J ends lost 4 bases and 5 bases, in that order; junction bases with no gene match: 4. The CDR3 sequence: CASSYRGTYQPQHF. The DNA of the CDR3 is TGTGCCAGCAGTTACAGGGGGACCTATCAGCCCCAGCATTTT.

V usage is TRBV11-3 and J usage is TRBJ2-7, with TRBD2 matching 9 bases. Per the germline V gene, CDR1 is SGHNT and CDR2 is YENEEA. This CDR3 is built from 15 residues. V dropped 1 base and J dropped 6; count of bases not matched to a gene: 7. This chain's CDR3 is CASSLAGTSSGEQYF. The DNA of the CDR3 is TGTGCCAGCAGCTTAGCCGGGACTAGCTCCGGCGAGCAGTACTTC. The complete variable domain, with remaining parts taken from reference TRBV11-3 and TRBJ2-7, reads EAGVVQSPRYKIIEKKQPVAFWCNPISGHNTLYWYLQNLGQGPELLIRYENEEAVDDSQLPKDRFSAERLKGVDSTLKIQPAELGDSAVYLCASSLAGTSSGEQYFGPGTRLTVT.

The CDR3 nucleotides read TGTGCCAGCAGTTTCTCGACGTCGTCGGGATCACCCCTCCACTTT. Encoded protein: CASSFSTSSGSPLHF. The V gene is TRBV28, the J gene TRBJ1-6; D gene uncertain. CDR1 is MDHEN and CDR2 is SYDVKM in the germline V gene. V was pared by 3 bases and J by 10 bases, with 16 bases between. This CDR3 is built from 15 residues.

In regard to this clone: Its ends do not fully match the called genes, so a read error is possible. The gene calls are TRBV28 and TRBJ2-7; D ambiguous. The germline V gene encodes CDR1 MDHEN and CDR2 SYDVKM. The CDR3 spans 14 residues. The CDR3 DNA reads TGTGCCAGCAATTTACCACTTTGGTCCTACGAGCAGTACTTC. Translated: CASNLPLWSYEQYF.

The V call is TRBV30, the J call TRBJ2-2, with 9 bases lining up with TRBD1. J was trimmed by 7 bases and V by 4 bases; bases with no gene match: 4. From germline, CDR1 is GTSNPN and CDR2 SVGIG (reference sequence). The CDR3 spans 13 residues. The CDR3 DNA sequence: TGTGCCTGGACGGGACAGGGTCACGGGGAGCTGTTTTTT. This translates into CAWTGQGHGELFF.

The V gene is TRBV3-1 (or the pseudogene TRBV3-2), the J gene TRBJ2-5; 9 positions match TRBD2. V dropped 4 bases and J dropped 6; count of bases not matched to a gene: 15. The CDR3 loop spans 17 amino acids. Germline values: CDR1 LGHDT, CDR2 YNNKEL (reference sequence). For the CDR3, the DNA is TGTGCCAGCAGCCCCACAGGTAGCGGGAGATCATCGAAGACCCAGTACTTC. Its translation is CASSPTGSGRSSKTQYF.

The chain employs TRBV11-2 and TRBJ2-1; D not resolved. V was pared by 4 bases and J by 0 bases, with 10 bases between. The CDR3 spans 15 residues. Per the germline V gene, CDR1 is SGHAT and CDR2 is FQNNGV. CDR3 DNA: TGTGCCAGCAGCTCCTATATAAACTCCTACAATGAGCAGTTCTTC. Protein sequence: CASSSYINSYNEQFF.

This clone was counted only a few times. This chain uses TRBV3-1 (or the pseudogene TRBV3-2) with TRBJ2-2; TRBD2 matches at 12 bases. Germline-derived CDR1 and CDR2 are LGHDT and YNNKEL (reference sequence). The CDR3 is 16 residues long. Trimming took 1 base from V and 5 from J; bases not matched to a gene: 2. The CDR3 bases are TGTGCCAGCAGCCAAGTGACTAGCGGGAGAACCGGGGAGCTGTTTTTT. This codes for CASSQVTSGRTGELFF.

The chain is built from TRBV5-1 and TRBJ2-5; D remains ambiguous. The germline V and J ends were trimmed by 0 bases and 4 bases, with 13 bases remaining between them. This CDR3 has 15 amino acids. Germline V gene data show CDR1 as SGHRS and CDR2 as YFSETQ. The CDR3 coding sequence is TGCGCCAGCAGCTTGGCTGTTCTGAGTCTAGAGACCCAGTACTTC. It is translated as CASSLAVLSLETQYF.